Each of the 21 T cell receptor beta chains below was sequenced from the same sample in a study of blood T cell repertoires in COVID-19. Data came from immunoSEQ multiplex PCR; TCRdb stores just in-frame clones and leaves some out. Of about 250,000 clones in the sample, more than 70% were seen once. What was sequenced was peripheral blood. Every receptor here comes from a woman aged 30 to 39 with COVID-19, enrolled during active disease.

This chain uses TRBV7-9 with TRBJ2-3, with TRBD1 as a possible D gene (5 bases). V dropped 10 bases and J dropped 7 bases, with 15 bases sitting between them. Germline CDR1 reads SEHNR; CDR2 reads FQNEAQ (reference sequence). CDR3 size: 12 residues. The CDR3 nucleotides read TGTGCCACCCAGGGTATACAGAATACGCAGTATTTT. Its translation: CATQGIQNTQYF.

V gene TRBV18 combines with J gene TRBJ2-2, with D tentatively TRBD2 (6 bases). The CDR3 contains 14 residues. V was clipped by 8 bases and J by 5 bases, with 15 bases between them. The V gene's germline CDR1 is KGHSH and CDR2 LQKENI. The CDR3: CASATGTQTGELFF. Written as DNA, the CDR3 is TGTGCCAGCGCGACCGGGACTCAAACCGGGGAGCTGTTTTTT. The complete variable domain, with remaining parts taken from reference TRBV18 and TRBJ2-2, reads NAGVMQNPRHLVRRRGQEARLRCSPMKGHSHVYWYRQLPEEGLKFMVYLQKENIIDESGMPKERFSAEFPKEGPSILRIQQVVRGDSAAYFCASATGTQTGELFFGEGSRLTVL.

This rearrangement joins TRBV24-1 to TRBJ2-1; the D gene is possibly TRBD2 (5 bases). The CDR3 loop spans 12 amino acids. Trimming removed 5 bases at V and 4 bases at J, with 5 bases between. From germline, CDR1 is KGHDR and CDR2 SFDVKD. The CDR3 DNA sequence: TGTGCCACCAGTGTAGCGTACAATGAGCAGTTCTTC. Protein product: CATSVAYNEQFF.

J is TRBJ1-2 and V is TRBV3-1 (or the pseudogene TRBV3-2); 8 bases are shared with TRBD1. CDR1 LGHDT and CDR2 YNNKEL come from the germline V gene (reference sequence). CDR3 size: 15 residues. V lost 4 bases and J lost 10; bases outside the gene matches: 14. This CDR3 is CASSPVRQGLRDYTF. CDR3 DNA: TGTGCCAGCAGCCCAGTTCGACAGGGGCTCAGGGACTACACCTTC.

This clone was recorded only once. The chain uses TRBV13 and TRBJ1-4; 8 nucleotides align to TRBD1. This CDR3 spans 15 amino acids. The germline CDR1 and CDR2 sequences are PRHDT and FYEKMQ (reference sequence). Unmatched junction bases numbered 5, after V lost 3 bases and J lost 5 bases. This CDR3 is CASSFGDRTNEKLFF. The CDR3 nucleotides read TGTGCCAGCAGCTTCGGGGACAGGACGAATGAAAAACTGTTTTTT.

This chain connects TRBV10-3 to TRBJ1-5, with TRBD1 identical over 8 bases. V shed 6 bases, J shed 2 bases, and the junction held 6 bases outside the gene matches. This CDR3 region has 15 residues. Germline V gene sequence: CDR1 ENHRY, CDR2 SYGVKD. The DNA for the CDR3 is TGTGCCATCAGCGCGACAGGGGATCGCAATCAGCCCCAGCATTTT. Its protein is CAISATGDRNQPQHF.

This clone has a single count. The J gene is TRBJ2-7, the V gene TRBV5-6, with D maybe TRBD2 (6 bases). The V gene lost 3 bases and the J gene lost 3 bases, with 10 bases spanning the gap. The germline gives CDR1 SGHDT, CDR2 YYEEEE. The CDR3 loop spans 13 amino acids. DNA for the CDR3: TGTGCCAGCAGCTCGGGACTTAGCTACGAGCAGTACTTC. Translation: CASSSGLSYEQYF.

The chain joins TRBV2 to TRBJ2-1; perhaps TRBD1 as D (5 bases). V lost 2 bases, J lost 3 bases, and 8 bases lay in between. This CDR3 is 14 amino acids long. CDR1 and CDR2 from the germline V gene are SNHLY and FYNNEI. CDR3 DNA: TGTGCCAGCAGTGAATCGACAGTCTACAATGAGCAGTTCTTC. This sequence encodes CASSESTVYNEQFF.

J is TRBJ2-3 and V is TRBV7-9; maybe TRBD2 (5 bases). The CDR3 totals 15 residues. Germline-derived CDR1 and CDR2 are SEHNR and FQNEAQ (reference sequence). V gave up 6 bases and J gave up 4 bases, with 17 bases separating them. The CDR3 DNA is TGTGCCAGCAGGTCCCGGGTGGGGAGCCCAGATACGCAGTATTTT. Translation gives CASRSRVGSPDTQYF. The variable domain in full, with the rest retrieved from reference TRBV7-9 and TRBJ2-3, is DTGVSQNPRHKITKRGQNVTFRCDPISEHNRLYWYRQTLGQGPEFLTYFQNEAQLEKSRLLSDRFSAERPKGSFSTLEIQRTEQGDSAMYLCASRSRVGSPDTQYFGPGTRLTVL.

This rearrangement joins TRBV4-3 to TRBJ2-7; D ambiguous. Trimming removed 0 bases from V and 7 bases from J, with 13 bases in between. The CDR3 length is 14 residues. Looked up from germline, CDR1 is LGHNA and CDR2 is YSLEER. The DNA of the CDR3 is TGCGCCAGCAGCCAAGATAGAGTAGCACGGGAGCAGTACTTC. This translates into CASSQDRVAREQYF.

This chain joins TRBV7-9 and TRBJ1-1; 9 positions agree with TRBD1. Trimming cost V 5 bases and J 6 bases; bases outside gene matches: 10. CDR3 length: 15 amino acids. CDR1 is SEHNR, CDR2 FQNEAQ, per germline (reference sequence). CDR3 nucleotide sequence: TGTGCCAGCAGCCGCGGGGACAGGGAAGTGTCTGAAGCTTTCTTT. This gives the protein CASSRGDREVSEAFF.

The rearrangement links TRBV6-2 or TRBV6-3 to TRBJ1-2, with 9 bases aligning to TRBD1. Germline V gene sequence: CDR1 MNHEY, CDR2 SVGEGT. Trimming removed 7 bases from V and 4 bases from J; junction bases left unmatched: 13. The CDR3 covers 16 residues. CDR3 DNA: TGTGCCAGCATCCCCGGGGGGGACAGGGATCGCTATGGCTACACCTTC. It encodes CASIPGGDRDRYGYTF.

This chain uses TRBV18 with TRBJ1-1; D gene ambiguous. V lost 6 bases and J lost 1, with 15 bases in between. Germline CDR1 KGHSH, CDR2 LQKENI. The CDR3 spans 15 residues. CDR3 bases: TGTGCCAGCTCTGACCTCGGGATTCAGAACACTGAAGCTTTCTTT. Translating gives CASSDLGIQNTEAFF.

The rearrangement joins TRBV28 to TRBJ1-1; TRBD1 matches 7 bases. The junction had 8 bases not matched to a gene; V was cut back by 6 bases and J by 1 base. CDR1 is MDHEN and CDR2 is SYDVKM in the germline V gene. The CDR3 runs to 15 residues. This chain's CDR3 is CASSTEHRGNTEAFF. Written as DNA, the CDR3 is TGTGCCAGCAGCACCGAGCACAGGGGGAACACTGAAGCTTTCTTT. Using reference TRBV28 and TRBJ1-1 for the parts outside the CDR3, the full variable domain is DVKVTQSSRYLVKRTGEKVFLECVQDMDHENMFWYRQDPGLGLRLIYFSYDVKMKEKGDIPEGYSVSREKKERFSLILESASTNQTSMYLCASSTEHRGNTEAFFGQGTRLTVV.

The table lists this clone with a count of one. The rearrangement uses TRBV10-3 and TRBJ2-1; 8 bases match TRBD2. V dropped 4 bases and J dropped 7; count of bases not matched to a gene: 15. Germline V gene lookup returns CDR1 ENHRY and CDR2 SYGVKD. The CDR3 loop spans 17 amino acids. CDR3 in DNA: TGTGCCATCAGTGGGGGCGGGAGGCCCCTTCCAAATAATGAGCAGTTCTTC. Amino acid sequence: CAISGGGRPLPNNEQFF.

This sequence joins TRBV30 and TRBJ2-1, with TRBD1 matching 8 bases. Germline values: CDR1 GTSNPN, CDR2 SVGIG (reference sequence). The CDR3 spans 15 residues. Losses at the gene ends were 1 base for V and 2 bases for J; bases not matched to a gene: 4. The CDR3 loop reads CAWSGNRGTYNEQFF. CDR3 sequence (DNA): TGTGCCTGGAGTGGGAACAGGGGGACCTACAATGAGCAGTTCTTC.

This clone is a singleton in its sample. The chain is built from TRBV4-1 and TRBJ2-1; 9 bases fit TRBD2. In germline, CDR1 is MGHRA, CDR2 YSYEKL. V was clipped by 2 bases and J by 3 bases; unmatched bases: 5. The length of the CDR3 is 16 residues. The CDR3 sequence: CASSQLSGRNYNEQFF. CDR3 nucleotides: TGCGCCAGCAGCCAACTGAGCGGGAGGAACTACAATGAGCAGTTCTTC.

Written as DNA, the CDR3 is TGTGCCAGTAGCGGGACTAGCGGGAGGAATGAGCAGTTCTTC. Its translation is CASSGTSGRNEQFF. The chain combines TRBV19 with TRBJ2-1, with TRBD2 identical over 15 bases. V was pared by 6 bases and J by 7 bases, with 1 base of the junction left unmatched. Germline V gives CDR1 LNHDA, CDR2 SQIVND (reference sequence). There are 14 residues in the CDR3.

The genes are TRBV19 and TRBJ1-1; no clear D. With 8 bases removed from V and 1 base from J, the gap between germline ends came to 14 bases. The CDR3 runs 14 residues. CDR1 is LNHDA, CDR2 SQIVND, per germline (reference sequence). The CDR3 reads CASRSGMANTEAFF. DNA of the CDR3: TGTGCCAGTCGCAGCGGGATGGCGAACACTGAAGCTTTCTTT.

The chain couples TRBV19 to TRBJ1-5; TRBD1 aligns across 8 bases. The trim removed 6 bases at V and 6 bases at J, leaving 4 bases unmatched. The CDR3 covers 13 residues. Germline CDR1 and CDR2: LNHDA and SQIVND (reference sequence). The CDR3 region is CASRLQGGQPQHF. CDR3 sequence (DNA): TGTGCCAGTAGGCTACAGGGGGGTCAGCCCCAGCATTTT.

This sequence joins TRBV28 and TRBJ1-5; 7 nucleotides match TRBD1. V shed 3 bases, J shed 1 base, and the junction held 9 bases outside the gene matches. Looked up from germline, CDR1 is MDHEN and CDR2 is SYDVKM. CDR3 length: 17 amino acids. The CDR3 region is CASSLSEQGYSNQPQHF. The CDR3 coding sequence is TGTGCCAGCAGTTTGTCGGAACAGGGGTACAGCAATCAGCCCCAGCATTTT.